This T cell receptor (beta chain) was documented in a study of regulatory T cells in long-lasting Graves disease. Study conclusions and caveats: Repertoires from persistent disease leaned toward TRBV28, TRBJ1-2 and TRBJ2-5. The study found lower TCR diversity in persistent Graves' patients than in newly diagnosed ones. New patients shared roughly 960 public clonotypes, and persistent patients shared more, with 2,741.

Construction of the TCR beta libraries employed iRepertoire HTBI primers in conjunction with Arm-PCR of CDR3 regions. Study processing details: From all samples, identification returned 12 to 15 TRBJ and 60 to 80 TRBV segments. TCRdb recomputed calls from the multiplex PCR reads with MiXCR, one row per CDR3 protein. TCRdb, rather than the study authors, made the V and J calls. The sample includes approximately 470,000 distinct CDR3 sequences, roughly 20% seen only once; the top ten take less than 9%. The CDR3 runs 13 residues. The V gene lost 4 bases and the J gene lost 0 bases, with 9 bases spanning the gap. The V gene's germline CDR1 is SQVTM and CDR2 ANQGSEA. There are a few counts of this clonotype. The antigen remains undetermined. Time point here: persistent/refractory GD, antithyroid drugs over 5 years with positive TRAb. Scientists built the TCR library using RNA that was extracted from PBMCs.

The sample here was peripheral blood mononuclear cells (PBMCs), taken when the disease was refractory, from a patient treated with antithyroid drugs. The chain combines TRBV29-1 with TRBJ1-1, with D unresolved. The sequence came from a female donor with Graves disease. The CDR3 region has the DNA TGCAGCGTTGCACGGACCATGAACACTGAAGCTTTCTTT. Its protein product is CSVARTMNTEAFF.